This T cell receptor (beta chain) was documented in a study of OX40 agonist ivuxolimab in advanced cancers. This table comes from immunoSEQ multiplex PCR, and its TCRdb copy is limited to in-frame clones, with some not included. The table includes around 85,000 clones, more than 80% detected once. Germline V gives CDR1 MNHNS, CDR2 SASEGT. V shed 4 bases, J shed 4 bases, and the junction held 6 bases outside the gene matches. The CDR3 has 14 residues. This TCR was sampled from an adult with an advanced solid tumor such as melanoma, head and neck, liver or kidney cancer. The sequences come from CD4+ or CD8+ T cells sorted from blood, collected in a trial of the OX40 agonist ivuxolimab. The rearrangement links TRBV6-1 to TRBJ1-2, with 7 bases identical to TRBD1. In DNA, the CDR3 is TGTGCCAGCAGTGGAGACAGGGCCTTCTATGGCTACACCTTC. Its protein product is CASSGDRAFYGYTF.